This paragraph reports one T cell receptor beta chain. As yet, its antigen is unknown. The sample comes from a study of T cell responses to AZD1222 COVID-19 vaccine. Regarding the study as a whole: Only a handful of AZD1222 recipients, six or seven in all, had baseline seropositivity.

Produced via immunoSEQ multiplex PCR; TCRdb's table is partial and in-frame only. This sample has about 88,000 clones, with about 90% found just once. Germline CDR1 and CDR2: DFQATT and SNEGSKA (reference sequence). V was clipped by 5 bases and J by 11 bases; unmatched bases: 8. The CDR3 extends over 11 amino acids. Specimen: peripheral blood, collected on day 0 of MenACWY control vaccination. V usage is TRBV20-1 and J usage is TRBJ1-1; TRBD1 matches at 7 bases. The clonotype originates from an adult in good health. CDR3 residues: CSAPTGDWAFF. The DNA for the CDR3 is TGCAGTGCTCCAACAGGGGATTGGGCTTTCTTT.